The T cell receptor (beta chain) described here comes from a study of spatial heterogeneity in lung cancer. Across the whole study: A consistent excess of beta-chain over alpha-chain sequences was detected. Correlation of TCR transcript counts in tumor regions with a T cell module score from matched bulk RNA-seq was strong.

Germline CDR1 is SGHVS and CDR2 is FNYEAQ. The CDR3 is 14 residues long. After removal of 0 bases from V and 10 bases from J, the junction contained 6 bases not matched to a gene. MiXCR, run by TCRdb on the 5' RACE reads, gives a single entry per CDR3 protein. The table records about 27,000 distinct CDR3 sequences, about 7.1% of them present only once. This clonotype is deemed medium-sized (0.01 to 0.1%). Antigen: not known. The time point was: sample taken at primary tumor resection. Unsorted whole RNA samples from tumor, nontumor lung or frozen PBMC were sequenced. Study findings and constraints: Higher tumor mutation counts went along with higher counts of expanded intratumoral alpha and beta TCRs.

J is TRBJ2-3 and V is TRBV7-6; 8 bases are shared with TRBD1. The sequenced sample was lung tumor tissue, obtained at surgery. This clonotype was obtained from a male donor with early-stage non-small cell lung cancer. In DNA, the CDR3 is TGTGCCAGCAGCTTAGCGTTCAGGGGGCGGCCGCAGTATTTT. It is translated as CASSLAFRGRPQYF.